These 24 T cell receptor beta chains share one sample of origin, sequenced in a study of shared clonotypes between healthy human individuals. Profiling relied on immunoSEQ multiplex PCR, and the TCRdb table lists in-frame clones only, not all of them. The sample holds about 1,900,000 clones, less than 95% seen once. Positive CCR7 selection of CD45RO-negative cells yielded the naive CD8 cells, and terminally differentiated effector memory CD45RA+ cells were excluded. The specimen was naive CD8+ T cells sorted from blood. These receptors were taken from a man aged 18 to 35 in good health.

V usage is TRBV23-1 and J usage is TRBJ2-4; 8 nucleotides align to TRBD1. TRBV23-1 is sorted into the ORF group, with uncertain function. J was trimmed by 3 bases and V by 0 bases; bases with no gene match: 10. The CDR3 totals 18 residues. CDR3 sequence: CASSQSWTGCVYKNIQYF. DNA for the CDR3: TGCGCCAGCAGTCAATCGTGGACAGGGTGCGTTTACAAAAACATTCAGTACTTC.

This rearrangement joins TRBV7-3 to TRBJ1-5; the D gene is possibly TRBD1 (6 bases). The CDR3 is 16 residues long. Trimming stripped 5 bases from V and 1 base from J, with 15 bases between. Germline-derived CDR1 and CDR2 are SGHTA and FQGTGA. The CDR3 loop is CASSQRTAVSNQPQHF. In nucleotides, the CDR3 is TGTGCCAGCAGCCAACGGACAGCCGTGAGCAATCAGCCCCAGCATTTT.

Worth noting for this clone: Other DNA sequences in this sample translate to the same CDR3. This sequence joins TRBV5-1 and TRBJ2-7; no definite D call. There are 13 residues in the CDR3. The germline gives CDR1 SGHRS, CDR2 YFSETQ. V was clipped by 2 bases and J by 0 bases, with 6 bases between them. The DNA of the CDR3 is TGCGCCAGCAGCTTAACGGACTCCTACGAGCAGTACTTC. It is translated as CASSLTDSYEQYF.

Turning to this clone: The same CDR3 arises from other DNA sequences in this sample as well. V is TRBV9 and J is TRBJ2-7, with D uncertain. V lost 0 bases and J lost 3, with 7 bases in between. Germline CDR1 is SGDLS and CDR2 is YYNGEE. The CDR3 has 13 residues. The chain's CDR3 is CASSVAENYEQYF. CDR3 nucleotide sequence: TGTGCCAGCAGCGTAGCGGAGAACTACGAGCAGTACTTC.

V is TRBV19 and J is TRBJ2-7, with D unclear. Germline V lookup: CDR1 LNHDA, CDR2 SQIVND (reference sequence). This CDR3 region has 13 residues. V was shortened by 9 bases and J by 3 bases, with 15 bases between the two germline ends. Written as DNA, the CDR3 is TGTGCCAGATTCCGGGTTCACTACTACGAGCAGTACTTC. Protein sequence: CARFRVHYYEQYF. Full variable domain (rest looked up from reference TRBV19 and TRBJ2-7): DGGITQSPKYLFRKEGQNVTLSCEQNLNHDAMYWYRQDPGQGLRLIYYSQIVNDFQKGDIAEGYSVSREKKESFPLTVTSAQKNPTAFYLCARFRVHYYEQYFGPGTRLTVT.

The CDR3 DNA sequence: TGTGCCAGTAGCTTGGGACAGGGAAATTCACCCCTCCACTTT. Translating it yields CASSLGQGNSPLHF. V gene TRBV19 combines with J gene TRBJ1-6, with 9 bases fitting TRBD1. J lost 7 bases, V lost 6 bases, and 4 bases had no gene match. This CDR3 has 14 residues. Germline CDR1 reads LNHDA; CDR2 reads SQIVND (reference sequence).

The chain combines TRBV5-1 with TRBJ2-2; weak D call: TRBD2 (5 bases). Per germline, CDR1 SGHRS and CDR2 YFSETQ. This CDR3 comprises 15 residues. V lost 2 bases and J 0 bases, leaving 8 bases between the germline ends. CDR3 nucleotides: TGCGCCAGCAGCTTTCGGGATCCGAACACCGGGGAGCTGTTTTTT. It is translated as CASSFRDPNTGELFF.

The chain combines TRBV6-5 with TRBJ2-3, with 7 nucleotides matching TRBD1. Germline V gives CDR1 MNHEY, CDR2 SVGAGI. Trimming took 2 bases from V and 6 from J; bases not matched to a gene: 11. The CDR3 runs to 16 residues. In nucleotides, the CDR3 is TGTGCCAGCAGTTACCTTACAGGGGTGGCCCCCGATACGCAGTATTTT. It codes for CASSYLTGVAPDTQYF.

V and J are TRBV19 and TRBJ2-7, with TRBD2 as a possible D gene (5 bases). Trimming shortened V by 3 bases and J by 0 bases, and 12 bases separated the two germline ends. There are 15 residues in the CDR3. Germline lookup yields CDR1 LNHDA and CDR2 SQIVND (reference sequence). In DNA, the CDR3 is TGTGCCAGTAGTATTATGGCGGGCATCTCCTACGAGCAGTACTTC. Amino acid sequence: CASSIMAGISYEQYF.

This clone was detected once. This chain connects TRBV5-6 to TRBJ1-6; D not resolved. The CDR3 is 14 residues long. V was clipped by 1 base and J by 8 bases, with 10 bases between them. Germline V lookup: CDR1 SGHDT, CDR2 YYEEEE. The CDR3 spells CASSLFDGYSPLHF. The DNA of the CDR3 is TGTGCCAGCAGCTTGTTCGATGGTTATTCACCCCTCCACTTT.

The V and J genes are TRBV4-1 and TRBJ2-2, with D possibly called TRBD1 or TRBD2 (5 bases each). The length of the CDR3 is 17 residues. Per germline, CDR1 MGHRA and CDR2 YSYEKL. V lost 0 bases and J lost 0, with 11 bases in between. The CDR3 spells CASSQDERGSNTGELFF. CDR3 DNA sequence: TGCGCCAGCAGCCAAGATGAGAGGGGATCGAACACCGGGGAGCTGTTTTTT.

The gene calls are TRBV2 and TRBJ1-2, with 9 bases matching TRBD1. Germline CDR1 is SNHLY and CDR2 is FYNNEI. Trimming cost V 7 bases and J 5 bases; bases outside gene matches: 8. The CDR3 has 14 amino acids. CDR3 in DNA: TGTGCCAGCACGCCGCGGGACAGGGATTATGGCTACACCTTC. Amino acid sequence: CASTPRDRDYGYTF.

The rearrangement links TRBV4-3 to TRBJ2-3, with TRBD2 as a possible D gene (6 bases). Deletions cut 3 bases from V and 0 bases from J, with 22 bases between. The CDR3 covers 19 residues. Germline loops: CDR1 LGHNA, CDR2 YSLEER. CDR3 DNA: TGCGCCAGCAGCCAGAGATGGGTAGCGGTTGACCCTAGCACAGATACGCAGTATTTT. Its translation: CASSQRWVAVDPSTDTQYF.

Remarks on this clone: The junction shows a germline mismatch at one end, possibly a read error. V and J are TRBV7-7 and TRBJ2-2; the D call may be TRBD1 or TRBD2 (5 bases each). Germline V gives CDR1 SSHAT, CDR2 FNYEAQ (reference sequence). The CDR3 has 16 amino acids. DNA of the CDR3: TGTGCTAGCAGCCCTACAGTCGGGGCAGTCACCGGGGAGCTGTTTTTT. This codes for CASSPTVGAVTGELFF.

This clone was counted many times. The rearrangement uses TRBV28 and TRBJ2-7; perhaps TRBD1 as D (6 bases). V was pared by 2 bases and J by 6 bases, with 17 bases between. The CDR3 consists of 15 residues. CDR1 and CDR2 (germline): MDHEN, SYDVKM. The DNA of the CDR3 is TGTGCCAGCAGTTTACTTACAGGGTCCATGGGCGAGCAGTACTTC. It is translated as CASSLLTGSMGEQYF.

The J gene is TRBJ1-1, the V gene TRBV5-4, with 7 bases aligning to TRBD1. Germline-derived CDR1 and CDR2 are SGHNT and YYREEE (reference sequence). Trimming removed 6 bases from V and 4 bases from J; junction bases left unmatched: 3. The length of the CDR3 is 12 residues. The CDR3 bases are TGTGCCAGCACGGCAGGGGGCACTGAAGCTTTCTTT. This gives the protein CASTAGGTEAFF.

The gene calls are TRBV29-1 and TRBJ2-7; 7 bases fit TRBD2. Trimming cost V 4 bases and J 2 bases; bases outside gene matches: 14. Per germline, CDR1 SQVTM and CDR2 ANQGSEA. CDR3 length: 16 residues. The CDR3 nucleotides are TGCAGCGTTGGCCGACAACTGGGGGGGTTAGCCTACGAGCAGTACTTC. Its protein product is CSVGRQLGGLAYEQYF.

The chain recombines TRBV7-6 with TRBJ2-4; D uncertain. This CDR3 region has 13 residues. The germline V and J ends were trimmed by 0 bases and 6 bases, with 6 bases remaining between them. CDR1 is SGHVS and CDR2 is FNYEAQ in the germline V gene. The CDR3 here is CASSLALGNIQYF. Here the CDR3 DNA reads TGTGCCAGCAGCTTAGCGCTGGGAAACATTCAGTACTTC.

Here the CDR3 DNA reads TGTGCCAGCAGTTACTCTGGGACAGGGACAGGCGAGCAGTACTTC. Amino acids: CASSYSGTGTGEQYF. The V call is TRBV6-6, the J call TRBJ2-7; 9 bases fit TRBD1. V was clipped by 0 bases and J by 6 bases; unmatched bases: 6. In germline, CDR1 is MNHNY, CDR2 SVGAGI (reference sequence). The length of the CDR3 is 15 residues.

Details on this clone: The same CDR3 is also encoded by other DNA sequences in this sample. This chain links TRBV30 with TRBJ2-7, with TRBD1 as a possible D gene (5 bases). The CDR3 spans 13 residues. Trimming took 2 bases from V and 2 from J, leaving 10 bases between them. Germline loops: CDR1 GTSNPN, CDR2 SVGIG (reference sequence). CDR3 protein: CAWSLGQTYEQYF. DNA of the CDR3: TGTGCCTGGAGTTTAGGACAAACCTACGAGCAGTACTTC.

This clone was counted once. The chain joins TRBV28 to TRBJ2-1; 9 bases map to TRBD1. The CDR3 has 15 amino acids. Germline loops: CDR1 MDHEN, CDR2 SYDVKM. V lost 6 bases to trimming and J lost 3 bases; unmatched junction nucleotides: 6. In DNA form, the CDR3 reads TGTGCCAGCAGCAGGGACAGGGCAGGCTACAATGAGCAGTTCTTC. It is translated as CASSRDRAGYNEQFF.

A remark on this clone: Other DNA sequences of this sample code for an identical CDR3. The rearrangement links TRBV5-6 to TRBJ1-5; D is unresolved. The germline CDR1 and CDR2 sequences are SGHDT and YYEEEE. This CDR3 contains 13 residues. With 0 bases removed from V and 3 bases from J, the gap between germline ends came to 4 bases. CDR3 protein: CASSLGSNQPQHF. Here the CDR3 DNA reads TGTGCCAGCAGCTTGGGTTCCAATCAGCCCCAGCATTTT.

As regards this clone: The same CDR3 can be traced to other DNA sequences in this sample. V gene TRBV27 combines with J gene TRBJ1-1; D might be TRBD1 (5 bases). Germline CDR1 is MNHEY and CDR2 is SMNVEV (reference sequence). The CDR3 has 13 residues. The V and J ends lost 6 bases and 5 bases respectively, with 13 bases between them. CDR3 protein: CASSPTGGTEAFF. The CDR3 region has the DNA TGTGCCAGCAGCCCCACCGGGGGGACTGAAGCTTTCTTT.

This chain uses TRBV10-2 with TRBJ2-7; D gene ambiguous. In germline, CDR1 is WSHSY, CDR2 SAAADI. Trimming stripped 3 bases from V and 0 bases from J, with 12 bases between. This CDR3 has 15 amino acids. The CDR3 nucleotides read TGCGCCAGCAGTGATTCTGCGACCGCCTCCTACGAGCAGTACTTC. It yields the protein CASSDSATASYEQYF.